Below, one T cell receptor (beta chain) is given with its context. Its antigen remains unidentified. Base-call qualities are not available, and no considerably larger clone is one nucleotide away. This sample was included in a study of blood T cell repertoires in COVID-19 (dated by TCRdb to about 2020). In the study overall: Samples from collaborators originated in the United States, Italy and Spain and spanned both the acute and convalescent phases of COVID-19. The material from the prospective study consisted of cDNA or gDNA derived from T cells, B-cell-depleted T cells, or PBMCs. Deeply sampled blood TCRbeta repertoires from subjects exposed to, actively infected with, or recovered from COVID-19 were included in the dataset. The repertoires were released in a freely available public database meant as a resource for research on the immune response to SARS-CoV-2. Samples came from the ongoing ImmuneRACE study (first 160 participants) plus 1,254 subjects from 6 global collaborators. A de-identified subject ID, COVID-19 status, age in years and sex were almost always included in the sample metadata. Where HLA class I and class II types were available, the types were taken from metadata supplied by the sample provider, not from assay-based typing.

Collaborating institutions collected whole blood in K2EDTA tubes following their own protocols. For TCRbeta analysis, collaborator samples were shipped as frozen whole blood, as isolated PBMCs, or as DNA extracted from either sample type. Study-wide conclusions, independent of this receptor: How much clinical and demographic metadata was included differed by source and by participant, and the metadata was provided uncurated.

CDR3 length: 17 amino acids, cysteine to phenylalanine. The read is trimmed to its CDR3 DNA, 51 bases read in frame from base 1. Via the germline V gene, CDR1 is SGHRS and CDR2 YFSETQ. Relative to germline, V is missing 3 bases and J is missing 4 bases, with 13 bases of the junction outside any gene match. TCRbeta CDR3 regions were amplified from genomic DNA by means of the immunoSEQ Assay, a bias-controlled multiplex PCR. As for the original processing: Nucleated cell counts per sample were estimated from amplification of reference gene primers within the assay. To quantify the absolute abundance of each unique TCRbeta CDR3 rearrangement, sequence reads were collapsed and filtered. For each sample, productive Simpson clonality was calculated as the square root of Simpson's diversity index across productive rearrangements. This is the immuneACCESS table as TCRdb keeps it, with only in-frame sequences that have V and J called. A part of the clones is gone; compared with another copy, unresolved V genes explain less than half, and the rest is unexplained. V, J and clone size reflect that table, while D and trimming were determined from the DNA. This sample has 200,000 to 300,000 clones in its table, and about four fifths of those were observed once. The ten largest clones add up to more than 8% of the sample.

The TCR sequence derives from a woman over 75 with acute or convalescent COVID-19. The chain is assembled from TRBV5-1 and TRBJ2-1; TRBD2 aligns with 7 central bases. The specimen sequenced was peripheral blood. The DNA reads TGCGCCAGCAGCTCAGCCGCCGGGGGGATTGGGTACAATGAGCAGTTCTTC. This yields the protein CASSSAAGGIGYNEQFF.